This T cell receptor beta chain stems from a study of neoadjuvant anti-PD-1 for oral cavity cancer. Looking at the study overall: Non-progressing patients received a fourth nivolumab dose near day 43, then surgery on days 50-56. Study-wide results and caveats: Higher pretreatment blood Treg/Th17 ratios correlated with higher pretreatment blood and lower post-treatment tumor TCRbeta clonality.

Sequencing was performed with immunoSEQ multiplex PCR; in TCRdb, only in-frame clones are kept and a portion is missing. The sample yields fewer than 70,000 clones, approximately 79% seen once. This clone appeared a few times. Its target is unknown. Germline V lookup: CDR1 SGDLS, CDR2 YYNGEE. V was clipped by 3 bases and J by 8 bases; unmatched bases: 7. CDR3 size: 16 residues. PBMCs were not maintained or expanded in culture before analysis. J is TRBJ2-1 and V is TRBV9, with 14 bases aligning to TRBD2. Sample: PBMCs, taken before nivolumab (anti-PD-1) treatment. The clonotype was recovered from a person between 35 and 79 years old with oral cavity squamous cell carcinoma. The CDR3 here is CASSALGTSGSHEQFF. CDR3 DNA sequence: TGTGCCAGCAGCGCCCTCGGGACTAGCGGGAGCCATGAGCAGTTCTTC.